This TCR beta chain was observed in a study of T-cell memory formation after mild COVID-19. Overall study findings and caveats: Second-wave clones reaching peak frequency on day 37 lacked confirmed SARS-CoV-2 specificity.

With constant-segment primers, 5'RACE yielded cDNA libraries of TCR alpha and TCR beta that carried sample barcodes and UMIs. In TCRdb, the 5' RACE reads were re-called with MiXCR into one record per CDR3 protein. Of roughly 450,000 distinct CDR3 sequences listed, roughly 18% were seen once; the top ten hold 20% to 25%. This clonotype has a count of ten or more. Its specificity is unknown. The sequenced sample was PBMCs or a T cell subset sorted from them (not recorded which). This sequence was found in a man aged 18 to 35 who had mild COVID-19 (a few samples of this study predate the infection). Cell type and time point are not known.

The CDR3 region has the DNA TGTGCCAGCTCACCACAGGTGAATCAGCCCCAGCATTTT. Residues: CASSPQVNQPQHF. The genes are TRBV18 and TRBJ1-5; D remains unclear. CDR1 is KGHSH, CDR2 LQKENI, per germline. V lost 1 base and J lost 4, with 5 bases in between. The CDR3 length is 13 residues.